Listed below are T cell receptor beta chains from one sample, sequenced in a study of OX40 agonist ivuxolimab in advanced cancers. Libraries were prepared by immunoSEQ multiplex PCR; TCRdb keeps only in-frame clonotypes and omits some of them. The table records 87,000 or so clones, 85% to 90% of them present only once. The specimen comprised CD4+ or CD8+ T cells sorted from blood, sampled in a trial of the OX40 agonist ivuxolimab. The receptors come from an adult with an advanced solid tumor such as melanoma, head and neck, liver or kidney cancer. Each CDR3 is given with its conserved first and last residue. The order of the fields is J gene, V gene, clone size, D gene, CDR3 protein, CDR3 DNA. D genes are given only for firm matches. Size values are once, few and many counts, or a class for expanded clones, and some rows have none.

J gene: TRBJ2-7
V gene: TRBV19
clone size: NA
D gene: NA
CDR3 protein: CASRHGLDYEQYF
CDR3 DNA: TGTGCCAGCCGACACGGCTTGGACTACGAGCAGTACTTC

J gene: TRBJ1-5
V gene: TRBV10-3
clone size: NA
D gene: TRBD1
CDR3 protein: CAIRGTGRGDQPQHF
CDR3 DNA: TGTGCCATCAGAGGGACAGGGAGGGGAGATCAGCCCCAGCATTTT

J gene: TRBJ1-6
V gene: TRBV19
clone size: NA
D gene: TRBD1
CDR3 protein: CASSTGGADNSPLHF
CDR3 DNA: TGTGCCAGTAGTACAGGGGGGGCGGATAATTCACCCCTCCACTTT

J gene: TRBJ1-1
V gene: TRBV6-1
clone size: NA
D gene: NA
CDR3 protein: CASSRTENTEAFF
CDR3 DNA: TGTGCCAGCAGCCGGACTGAGAACACTGAAGCTTTCTTT

J gene: TRBJ2-5
V gene: TRBV9
clone size: NA
D gene: TRBD2
CDR3 protein: CASSVTPGLAGETQYF
CDR3 DNA: TGTGCCAGCAGCGTAACGCCGGGACTAGCGGGAGAGACCCAGTACTTC

J gene: TRBJ1-1
V gene: TRBV30
clone size: NA
D gene: NA
CDR3 protein: CAWSELPGRVNTEAFF
CDR3 DNA: TGTGCCTGGAGCGAACTACCGGGACGTGTGAACACTGAAGCTTTCTTT

J gene: TRBJ1-6
V gene: TRBV6-5
clone size: NA
D gene: NA
CDR3 protein: CASSYGRADNSPLHF
CDR3 DNA: TGTGCCAGCAGTTACGGTAGGGCCGATAATTCACCCCTCCACTTT

J gene: TRBJ2-2
V gene: TRBV15
clone size: NA
D gene: NA
CDR3 protein: CATSSLLTVTNTGELFF
CDR3 DNA: TGTGCCACCAGCTCCTTGTTGACAGTTACGAACACCGGGGAGCTGTTTTTT

J gene: TRBJ2-4
V gene: TRBV4-3
clone size: NA
D gene: TRBD1
CDR3 protein: CASSQETGTGLAKNIQYF
CDR3 DNA: TGCGCCAGCAGCCAAGAAACGGGGACAGGCCTAGCCAAAAACATTCAGTACTTC

J gene: TRBJ2-2
V gene: TRBV7-2
clone size: NA
D gene: TRBD2
CDR3 protein: CASPWGTSGITGELFF
CDR3 DNA: TGTGCCAGCCCCTGGGGGACTAGCGGGATCACCGGGGAGCTGTTTTTT

J gene: TRBJ2-1
V gene: TRBV4-1
clone size: NA
D gene: NA
CDR3 protein: CASSRGGGPENEQFF
CDR3 DNA: TGCGCCAGCAGCCGAGGGGGGGGGCCCGAAAATGAGCAGTTCTTC

J gene: TRBJ2-3
V gene: TRBV9
clone size: NA
D gene: TRBD2
CDR3 protein: CASSVVEGGSTDTQYF
CDR3 DNA: TGTGCCAGCAGCGTAGTCGAGGGAGGGTCCACAGATACGCAGTATTTT

J gene: TRBJ2-3
V gene: TRBV2
clone size: NA
D gene: TRBD1
CDR3 protein: CASTRTGGTDTQYF
CDR3 DNA: TGTGCCAGCACCAGGACAGGGGGCACAGATACGCAGTATTTT

J gene: TRBJ2-2
V gene: TRBV14
clone size: NA
D gene: NA
CDR3 protein: CASSQEQVWNGELFF
CDR3 DNA: TGTGCCAGCAGCCAAGAGCAGGTGTGGAACGGGGAGCTGTTTTTT

J gene: TRBJ2-2
V gene: TRBV2
clone size: NA
D gene: NA
CDR3 protein: CASIGGSSNTGELFF
CDR3 DNA: TGTGCCAGCATCGGGGGATCGTCGAACACCGGGGAGCTGTTTTTT

J gene: TRBJ2-7
V gene: TRBV6-6
clone size: NA
D gene: NA
CDR3 protein: CASSYSEGGQYEQYF
CDR3 DNA: TGTGCCAGCAGTTACTCGGAAGGGGGGCAATACGAGCAGTACTTC

J gene: TRBJ2-7
V gene: TRBV5-5
clone size: NA
D gene: TRBD1
CDR3 protein: CASSATGDLYEQYF
CDR3 DNA: TGTGCCAGCAGCGCGACAGGGGATCTCTACGAGCAGTACTTC

J gene: TRBJ1-6
V gene: TRBV11-3
clone size: NA
D gene: NA
CDR3 protein: CASSLLSRSNSPLHF
CDR3 DNA: TGTGCCAGCAGCTTACTCTCCCGCTCCAATTCACCCCTCCACTTT

J gene: TRBJ2-7
V gene: TRBV2
clone size: medium-sized
D gene: NA
CDR3 protein: CASSGDSGEQYF
CDR3 DNA: TGTGCCAGCAGTGGAGACAGCGGCGAGCAGTACTTC

J gene: TRBJ2-2
V gene: TRBV11-2
clone size: NA
D gene: TRBD2
CDR3 protein: CASSPNTGLAGGRSGELFF
CDR3 DNA: TGTGCCAGCAGCCCAAACACCGGGCTAGCGGGGGGGCGGTCCGGGGAGCTGTTTTTT

J gene: TRBJ1-5
V gene: TRBV6-6
clone size: few
D gene: NA
CDR3 protein: CASSFESVIQPQHF
CDR3 DNA: TGTGCCAGCAGTTTTGAAAGTGTAATTCAGCCCCAGCATTTT

J gene: TRBJ2-3
V gene: TRBV19
clone size: NA
D gene: NA
CDR3 protein: CASSTGRGGRTDTQYF
CDR3 DNA: TGTGCCAGTAGTACCGGCAGGGGAGGGCGCACAGATACGCAGTATTTT

J gene: TRBJ2-5
V gene: TRBV7-8
clone size: NA
D gene: TRBD2
CDR3 protein: CASSSRWVAGAETQYF
CDR3 DNA: TGTGCCAGCAGCTCCCGGTGGGTAGCGGGAGCCGAGACCCAGTACTTC

J gene: TRBJ1-1
V gene: TRBV7-3
clone size: NA
D gene: TRBD1
CDR3 protein: CASSLNTGGAAEAFF
CDR3 DNA: TGTGCCAGCAGCTTAAATACAGGGGGCGCGGCTGAAGCTTTCTTT

J gene: TRBJ2-1
V gene: TRBV18
clone size: NA
D gene: NA
CDR3 protein: CASSPLAEYNEQFF
CDR3 DNA: TGTGCCAGCTCACCACTAGCGGAATACAATGAGCAGTTCTTC

J gene: TRBJ2-3
V gene: TRBV6-5
clone size: NA
D gene: TRBD2
CDR3 protein: CASSYGGGAGTDTQYF
CDR3 DNA: TGTGCCAGCAGTTACGGCGGGGGGGCTGGGACAGATACGCAGTATTTT

J gene: TRBJ2-5
V gene: TRBV7-2
clone size: NA
D gene: NA
CDR3 protein: CASSLDWGETQYF
CDR3 DNA: TGTGCCAGCAGCTTAGATTGGGGGGAGACCCAGTACTTC

J gene: TRBJ2-5
V gene: TRBV5-1
clone size: NA
D gene: TRBD2
CDR3 protein: CASSLSGLAGETQYF
CDR3 DNA: TGCGCCAGCAGCTTGTCAGGGCTAGCGGGTGAGACCCAGTACTTC

J gene: TRBJ1-1
V gene: TRBV6-5
clone size: NA
D gene: NA
CDR3 protein: CASSIQGGYTEAFF
CDR3 DNA: TGTGCCAGCAGTATACAGGGCGGGTACACTGAAGCTTTCTTT

J gene: TRBJ2-3
V gene: TRBV21-1
clone size: NA
D gene: NA
CDR3 protein: CASSKGRYQLSTDTQYF
CDR3 DNA: TGTGCCAGCAGCAAGGGGAGATACCAACTTAGCACAGATACGCAGTATTTT

J gene: TRBJ2-7
V gene: TRBV5-4
clone size: NA
D gene: NA
CDR3 protein: CASSLPGAKYEQYF
CDR3 DNA: TGTGCCAGCAGCTTACCAGGGGCGAAGTACGAGCAGTACTTC

J gene: TRBJ2-5
V gene: TRBV15
clone size: NA
D gene: NA
CDR3 protein: CATSRDRGPQETQYF
CDR3 DNA: TGTGCCACCAGCAGAGACAGGGGACCCCAAGAGACCCAGTACTTC

J gene: TRBJ2-2
V gene: TRBV6-5
clone size: NA
D gene: NA
CDR3 protein: CASGADNTGELFF
CDR3 DNA: TGTGCCAGCGGGGCGGACAACACCGGGGAGCTGTTTTTT

J gene: TRBJ2-7
V gene: TRBV2
clone size: once
D gene: NA
CDR3 protein: CASSERGTSYEQYF
CDR3 DNA: TGTGCCAGCAGTGAACGGGGCACCTCCTACGAGCAGTACTTC

J gene: TRBJ1-2
V gene: TRBV6-5
clone size: NA
D gene: TRBD1
CDR3 protein: CASTRTGDYGYTF
CDR3 DNA: TGTGCCAGCACCAGAACAGGGGACTATGGCTACACCTTC

J gene: TRBJ1-6
V gene: TRBV25-1
clone size: NA
D gene: TRBD1
CDR3 protein: CASGQTGFNSPLHF
CDR3 DNA: TGTGCCAGCGGACAGACAGGGTTTAATTCACCCCTCCACTTT

J gene: TRBJ2-1
V gene: TRBV7-9
clone size: once
D gene: TRBD2
CDR3 protein: CASSPLAGGYNEQFF
CDR3 DNA: TGTGCCAGCAGCCCCCTAGCGGGAGGTTACAATGAGCAGTTCTTC